This T cell receptor beta chain derives from a study of identical twins. Using its own MiXCR run on the 5' RACE reads, TCRdb lists one record per CDR3 protein. The data contain about 210,000 distinct CDR3 sequences, around 9.6% of them singletons. As for this clonotype: Its matching antigen is unknown.

Overall study findings and caveats: There was an excess of low generation probability in the out-of-frame alpha sequences that twins shared.

Every one of the donors was a healthy Caucasian. The TCR comes from a woman aged 18-29 years in good health. Sequenced: memory (CD45RO+) T cells sorted from blood.

The CDR3 loop reads CASSRRVIVNTEAFF. CDR3 DNA: TGTGCCAGCAGCCGAAGGGTAATCGTAAACACTGAAGCTTTCTTT. V gene TRBV5-6 combines with J gene TRBJ1-1; D gene uncertain. Germline V gene sequence: CDR1 SGHDT, CDR2 YYEEEE. The CDR3 length is 15 residues. Trimming took off 4 bases at V and 2 bases at J, with 15 bases between the two ends.